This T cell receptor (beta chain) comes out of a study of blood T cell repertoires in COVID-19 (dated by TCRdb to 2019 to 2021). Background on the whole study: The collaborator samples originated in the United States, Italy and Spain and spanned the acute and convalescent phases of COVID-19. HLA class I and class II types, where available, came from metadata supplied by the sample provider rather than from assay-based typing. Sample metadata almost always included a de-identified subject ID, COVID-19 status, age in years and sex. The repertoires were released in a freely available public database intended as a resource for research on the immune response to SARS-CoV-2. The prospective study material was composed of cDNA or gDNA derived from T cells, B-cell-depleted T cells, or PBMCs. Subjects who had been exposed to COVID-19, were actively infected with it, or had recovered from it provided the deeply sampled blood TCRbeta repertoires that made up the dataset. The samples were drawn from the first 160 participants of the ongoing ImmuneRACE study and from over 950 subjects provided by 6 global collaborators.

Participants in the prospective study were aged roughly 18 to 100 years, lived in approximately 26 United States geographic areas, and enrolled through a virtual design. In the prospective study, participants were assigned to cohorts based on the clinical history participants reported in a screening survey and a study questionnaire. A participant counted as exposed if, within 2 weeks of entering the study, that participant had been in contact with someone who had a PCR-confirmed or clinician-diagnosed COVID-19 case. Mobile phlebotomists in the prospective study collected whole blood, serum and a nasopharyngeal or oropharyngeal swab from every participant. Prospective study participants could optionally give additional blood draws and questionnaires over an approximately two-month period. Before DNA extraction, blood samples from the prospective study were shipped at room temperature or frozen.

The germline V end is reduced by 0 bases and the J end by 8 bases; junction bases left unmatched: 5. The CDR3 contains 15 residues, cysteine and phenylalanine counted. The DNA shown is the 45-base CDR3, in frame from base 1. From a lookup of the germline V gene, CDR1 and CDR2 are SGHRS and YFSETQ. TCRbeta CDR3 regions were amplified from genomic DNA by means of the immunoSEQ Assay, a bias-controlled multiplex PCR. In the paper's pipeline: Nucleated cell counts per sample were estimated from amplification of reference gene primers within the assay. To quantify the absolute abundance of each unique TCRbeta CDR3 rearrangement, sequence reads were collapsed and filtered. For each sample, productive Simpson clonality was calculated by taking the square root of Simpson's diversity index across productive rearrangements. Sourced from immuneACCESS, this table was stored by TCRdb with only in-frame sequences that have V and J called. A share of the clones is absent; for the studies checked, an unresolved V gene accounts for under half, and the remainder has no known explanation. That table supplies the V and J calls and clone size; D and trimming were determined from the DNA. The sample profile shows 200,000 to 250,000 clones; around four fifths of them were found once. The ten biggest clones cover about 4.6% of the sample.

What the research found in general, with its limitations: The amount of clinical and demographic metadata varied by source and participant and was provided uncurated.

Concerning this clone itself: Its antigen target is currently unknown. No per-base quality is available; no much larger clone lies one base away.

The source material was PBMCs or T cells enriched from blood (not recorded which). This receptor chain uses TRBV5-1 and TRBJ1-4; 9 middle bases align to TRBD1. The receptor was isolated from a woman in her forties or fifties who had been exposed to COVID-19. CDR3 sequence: CASSLDGTGMEKLFF. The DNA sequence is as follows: TGCGCCAGCAGCTTGGACGGGACAGGGATGGAAAAACTGTTTTTT. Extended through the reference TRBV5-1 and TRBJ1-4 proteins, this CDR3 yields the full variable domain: KAGVTQTPRYLIKTRGQQVTLSCSPISGHRSVSWYQQTPGQGLQFLFEYFSETQRNKGNFPGRFSGRQFSNSRSEMNVSTLELGDSALYLCASSLDGTGMEKLFFGSGTQLSVL.